This T cell receptor beta chain was retrieved from a study of blood T cell repertoires in COVID-19. Study-wide background: Material from acute and convalescent COVID-19 was sourced from the United States, Italy and Spain. From T cells, B-cell-depleted T cells, or PBMCs came the material, which was cDNA or gDNA.

Data came from immunoSEQ multiplex PCR; TCRdb stores just in-frame clones and leaves some out. The table lists more than 150,000 clones, roughly 79% of them singletons, with 9.5% to 15% in the top ten. V shed 5 bases and J shed 3 bases, with 8 bases lying between them. The CDR3 is 13 residues long. The clonotype was recovered from an elderly woman with COVID-19, enrolled during active disease. This chain connects TRBV12-3 or TRBV12-4 to TRBJ1-5, with D perhaps TRBD1 (6 bases). The sequenced material came from peripheral blood. Written as DNA, the CDR3 is TGTGCCAGCAGTGGACAGCTCAATCAGCCCCAGCATTTT. This encodes CASSGQLNQPQHF.